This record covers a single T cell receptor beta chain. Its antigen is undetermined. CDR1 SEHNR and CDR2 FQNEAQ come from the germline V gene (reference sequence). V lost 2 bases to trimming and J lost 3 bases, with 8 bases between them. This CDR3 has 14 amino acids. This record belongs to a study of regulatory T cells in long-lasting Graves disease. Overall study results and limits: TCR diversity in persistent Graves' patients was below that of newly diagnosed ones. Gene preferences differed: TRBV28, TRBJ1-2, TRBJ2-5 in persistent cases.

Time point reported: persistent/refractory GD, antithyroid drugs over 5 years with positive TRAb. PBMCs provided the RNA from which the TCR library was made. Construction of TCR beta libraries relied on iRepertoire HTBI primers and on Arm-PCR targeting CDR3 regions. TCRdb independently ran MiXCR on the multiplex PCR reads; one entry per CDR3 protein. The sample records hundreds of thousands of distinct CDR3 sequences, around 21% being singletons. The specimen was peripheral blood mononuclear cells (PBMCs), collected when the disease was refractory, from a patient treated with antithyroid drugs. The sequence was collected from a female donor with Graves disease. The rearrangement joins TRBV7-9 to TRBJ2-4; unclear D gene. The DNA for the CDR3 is TGTGCCAGCAGCTTATCCGGAGTCAAAAACATTCAGTACTTC. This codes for CASSLSGVKNIQYF.